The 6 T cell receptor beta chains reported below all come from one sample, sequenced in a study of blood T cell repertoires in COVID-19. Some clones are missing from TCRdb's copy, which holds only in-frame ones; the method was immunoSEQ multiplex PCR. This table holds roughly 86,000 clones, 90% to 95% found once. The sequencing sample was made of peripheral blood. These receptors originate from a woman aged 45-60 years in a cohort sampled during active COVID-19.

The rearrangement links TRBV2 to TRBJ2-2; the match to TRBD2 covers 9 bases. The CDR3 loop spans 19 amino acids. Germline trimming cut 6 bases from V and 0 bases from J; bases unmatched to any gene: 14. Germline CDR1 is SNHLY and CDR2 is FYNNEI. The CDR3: CASRTVGLAGLANTGELFF. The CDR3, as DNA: TGTGCCAGCAGAACAGTTGGGCTAGCGGGGCTCGCGAACACCGGGGAGCTGTTTTTT. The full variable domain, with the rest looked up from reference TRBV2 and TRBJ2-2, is EPEVTQTPSHQVTQMGQEVILRCVPISNHLYFYWYRQILGQKVEFLVSFYNNEISEKSEIFDDQFSVERPDGSNFTLKIRSTKLEDSAMYFCASRTVGLAGLANTGELFFGEGSRLTVL.

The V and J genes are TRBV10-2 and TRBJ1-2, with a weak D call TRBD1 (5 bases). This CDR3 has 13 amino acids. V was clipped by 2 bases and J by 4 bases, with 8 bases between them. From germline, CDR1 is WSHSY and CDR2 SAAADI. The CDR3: CASSEPGGYGYTF. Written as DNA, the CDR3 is TGCGCCAGCAGTGAGCCCGGGGGCTATGGCTACACCTTC.

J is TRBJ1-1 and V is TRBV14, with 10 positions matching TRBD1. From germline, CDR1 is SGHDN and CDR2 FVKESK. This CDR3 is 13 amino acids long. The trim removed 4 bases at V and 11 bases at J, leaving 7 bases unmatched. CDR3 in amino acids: CASSPMGQGRAFF. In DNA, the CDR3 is TGTGCCAGCAGCCCAATGGGACAGGGGCGGGCTTTCTTT.

The CDR3 DNA follows: TGTGCCAGCAGCTTAGTAGGGGACAGGTCGTTTGGCTACACCTTC. Translation gives CASSLVGDRSFGYTF. This chain connects TRBV7-9 to TRBJ1-2; the match to TRBD1 covers 8 bases. The CDR3 length is 15 residues. V was pared by 1 base and J by 7 bases, with 8 bases of the junction left unmatched. Germline loops: CDR1 SEHNR, CDR2 FQNEAQ (reference sequence).

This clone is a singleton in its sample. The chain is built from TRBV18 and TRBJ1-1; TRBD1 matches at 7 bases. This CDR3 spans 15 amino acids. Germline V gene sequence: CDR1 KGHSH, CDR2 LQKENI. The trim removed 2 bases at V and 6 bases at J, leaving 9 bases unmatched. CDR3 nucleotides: TGTGCCAGCTCACCAGCAGGGGGGATGCTAGCTGAAGCTTTCTTT. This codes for CASSPAGGMLAEAFF. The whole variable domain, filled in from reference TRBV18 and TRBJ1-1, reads NAGVMQNPRHLVRRRGQEARLRCSPMKGHSHVYWYRQLPEEGLKFMVYLQKENIIDESGMPKERFSAEFPKEGPSILRIQQVVRGDSAAYFCASSPAGGMLAEAFFGQGTRLTVV.

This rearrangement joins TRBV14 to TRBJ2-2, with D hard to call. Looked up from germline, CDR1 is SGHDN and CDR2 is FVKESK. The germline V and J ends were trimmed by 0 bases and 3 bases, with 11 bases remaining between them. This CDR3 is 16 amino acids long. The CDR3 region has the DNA TGTGCCAGCAGCCAAGATTACAGTATTTACACCGGGGAGCTGTTTTTT. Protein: CASSQDYSIYTGELFF. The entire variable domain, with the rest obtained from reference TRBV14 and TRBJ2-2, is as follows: EAGVTQFPSHSVIEKGQTVTLRCDPISGHDNLYWYRRVMGKEIKFLLHFVKESKQDESGMPNNRFLAERTGGTYSTLKVQPAELEDSGVYFCASSQDYSIYTGELFFGEGSRLTVL.